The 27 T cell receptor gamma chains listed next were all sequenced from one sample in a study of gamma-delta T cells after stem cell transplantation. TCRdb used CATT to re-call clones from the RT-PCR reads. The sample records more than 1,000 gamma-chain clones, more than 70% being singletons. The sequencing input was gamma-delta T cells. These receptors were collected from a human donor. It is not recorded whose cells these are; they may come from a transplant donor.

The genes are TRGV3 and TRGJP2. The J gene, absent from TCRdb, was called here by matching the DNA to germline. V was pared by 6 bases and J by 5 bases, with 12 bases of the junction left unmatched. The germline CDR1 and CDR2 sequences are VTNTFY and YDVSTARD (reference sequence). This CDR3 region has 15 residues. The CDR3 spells CATWSQSGSDWIKTF. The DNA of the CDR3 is TGTGCCACCTGGTCACAAAGTGGCAGTGATTGGATCAAGACGTTT.

CDR3 protein: CATWDVTLWWIKTF. CDR3 bases: TGTGCCACCTGGGATGTAACCTTGTGGTGGATCAAGACGTTT. There is no V gene call, and the J gene is TRGJP2. This CDR3 region has 14 residues.

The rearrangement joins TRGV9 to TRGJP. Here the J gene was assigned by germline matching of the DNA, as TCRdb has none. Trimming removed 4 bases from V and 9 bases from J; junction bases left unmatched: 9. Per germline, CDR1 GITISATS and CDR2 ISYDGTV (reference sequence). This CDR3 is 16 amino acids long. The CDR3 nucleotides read TGTGCCTTGTGGGAACCCACGGGGTTGGGCAAAAAAATCAAGGTATTT. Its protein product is CALWEPTGLGKKIKVF.

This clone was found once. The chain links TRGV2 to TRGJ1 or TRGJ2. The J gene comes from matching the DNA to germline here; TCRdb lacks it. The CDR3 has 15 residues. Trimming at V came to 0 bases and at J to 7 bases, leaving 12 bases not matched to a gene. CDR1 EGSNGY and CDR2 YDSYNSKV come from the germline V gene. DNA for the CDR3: TGTGCCACCTGGGACGGGCAAACAAGGTGGTATAAGAAACTCTTT. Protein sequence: CATWDGQTRWYKKLF.

CDR3 bases: TGTGCCACCTGGGACGGGCATACCACTGGTTGGTTCAAGATATTT. Translating it yields CATWDGHTTGWFKIF. The chain carries TRGV2 and TRGJP1. The J gene is absent in TCRdb and was assigned here via DNA matching to germline. The germline CDR1 and CDR2 sequences are EGSNGY and YDSYNSKV. V trimming: 0 bases; J trimming: 0 bases; junction bases outside the gene matches: 1. The CDR3 sequence is 15 residues long.

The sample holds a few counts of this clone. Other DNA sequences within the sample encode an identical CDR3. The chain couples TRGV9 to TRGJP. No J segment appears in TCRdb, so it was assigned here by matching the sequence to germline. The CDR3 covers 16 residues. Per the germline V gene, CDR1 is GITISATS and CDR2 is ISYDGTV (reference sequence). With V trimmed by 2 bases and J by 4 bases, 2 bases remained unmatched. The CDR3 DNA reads TGTGCCTTGTGGGAGGCACAAGAGTTGGGCAAAAAAATCAAGGTATTT. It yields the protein CALWEAQELGKKIKVF.

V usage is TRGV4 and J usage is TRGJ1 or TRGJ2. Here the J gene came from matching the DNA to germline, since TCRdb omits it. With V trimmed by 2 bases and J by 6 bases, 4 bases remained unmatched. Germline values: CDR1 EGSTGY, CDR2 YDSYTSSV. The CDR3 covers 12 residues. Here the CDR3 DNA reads TGTGCCACCTGGGATGTTCCTTATAAGAAACTCTTT. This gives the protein CATWDVPYKKLF.

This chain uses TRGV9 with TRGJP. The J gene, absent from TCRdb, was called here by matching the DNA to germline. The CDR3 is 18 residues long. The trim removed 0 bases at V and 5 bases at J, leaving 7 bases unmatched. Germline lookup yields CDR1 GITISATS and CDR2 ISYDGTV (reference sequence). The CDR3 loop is CALWEVQREELGKKIKVF. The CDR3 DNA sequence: TGTGCCTTGTGGGAGGTGCAGAGGGAAGAGTTGGGCAAAAAAATCAAGGTATTT.

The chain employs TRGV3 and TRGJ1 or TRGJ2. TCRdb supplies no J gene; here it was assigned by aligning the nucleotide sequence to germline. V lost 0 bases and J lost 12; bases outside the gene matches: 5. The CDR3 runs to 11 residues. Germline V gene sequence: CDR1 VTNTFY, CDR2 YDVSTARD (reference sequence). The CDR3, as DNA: TGTGCCACCTGGGACAGGCGGGGGAAACTCTTT. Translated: CATWDRRGKLF.

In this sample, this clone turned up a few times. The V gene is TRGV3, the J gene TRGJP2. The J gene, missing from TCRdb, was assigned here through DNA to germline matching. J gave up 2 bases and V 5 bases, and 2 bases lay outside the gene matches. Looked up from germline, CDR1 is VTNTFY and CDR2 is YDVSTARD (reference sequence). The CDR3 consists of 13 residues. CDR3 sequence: CATWVSSDWIKTF. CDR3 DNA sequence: TGTGCCACCTGGGTGAGTAGTGATTGGATCAAGACGTTT.

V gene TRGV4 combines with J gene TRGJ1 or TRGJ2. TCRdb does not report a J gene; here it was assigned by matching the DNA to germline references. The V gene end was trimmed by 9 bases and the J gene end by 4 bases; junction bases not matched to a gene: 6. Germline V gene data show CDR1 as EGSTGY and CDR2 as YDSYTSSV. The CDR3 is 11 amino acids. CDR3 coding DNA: TGTGCCACCCCTGGGTATTATAAGAAACTCTTT. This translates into CATPGYYKKLF.

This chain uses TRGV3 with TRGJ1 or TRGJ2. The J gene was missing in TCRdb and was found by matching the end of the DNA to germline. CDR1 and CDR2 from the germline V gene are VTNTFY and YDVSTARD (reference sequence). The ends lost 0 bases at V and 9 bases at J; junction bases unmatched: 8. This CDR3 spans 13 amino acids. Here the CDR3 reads CATWDRLPFKKLF. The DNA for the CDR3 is TGTGCCACCTGGGACAGGCTTCCTTTTAAGAAACTCTTT.

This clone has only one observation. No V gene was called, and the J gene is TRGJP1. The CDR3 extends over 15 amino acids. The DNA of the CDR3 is TGTGCCTTGTGGGAGGCCTACACCACTGGTTGGTTCAAGATATTT. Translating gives CALWEAYTTGWFKIF.

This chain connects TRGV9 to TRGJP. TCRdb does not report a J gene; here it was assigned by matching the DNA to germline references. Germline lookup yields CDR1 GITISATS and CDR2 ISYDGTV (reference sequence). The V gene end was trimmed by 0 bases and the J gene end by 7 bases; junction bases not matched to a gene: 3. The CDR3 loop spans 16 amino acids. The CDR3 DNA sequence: TGTGCCTTGTGGGAGGTGGTGGAGTTGGGCAAAAAAATCAAGGTATTT. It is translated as CALWEVVELGKKIKVF.

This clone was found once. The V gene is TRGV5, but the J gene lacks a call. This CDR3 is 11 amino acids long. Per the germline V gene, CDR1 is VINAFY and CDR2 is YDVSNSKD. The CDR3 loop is CATWDIGRGLF. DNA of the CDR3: TGTGCCACCTGGGACATAGGCCGGGGACTCTTT.

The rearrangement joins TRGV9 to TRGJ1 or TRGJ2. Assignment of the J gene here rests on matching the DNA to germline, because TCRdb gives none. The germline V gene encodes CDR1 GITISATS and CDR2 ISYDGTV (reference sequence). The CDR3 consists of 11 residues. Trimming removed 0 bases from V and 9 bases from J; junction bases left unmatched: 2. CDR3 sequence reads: CALWEVRKKLF. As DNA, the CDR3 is TGTGCCTTGTGGGAGGTGCGTAAGAAACTCTTT.

Here the CDR3 reads CATWDGTCYYKKLF. Written as DNA, the CDR3 is TGTGCCACCTGGGATGGGACCTGTTATTATAAGAAACTCTTT. The chain combines TRGV4 with TRGJ1 or TRGJ2. TCRdb gives no J gene; it was assigned here by matching the DNA to germline. The trim removed 0 bases at V and 3 bases at J, leaving 5 bases unmatched. This CDR3 region has 14 residues. CDR1 is EGSTGY, CDR2 YDSYTSSV, per germline.

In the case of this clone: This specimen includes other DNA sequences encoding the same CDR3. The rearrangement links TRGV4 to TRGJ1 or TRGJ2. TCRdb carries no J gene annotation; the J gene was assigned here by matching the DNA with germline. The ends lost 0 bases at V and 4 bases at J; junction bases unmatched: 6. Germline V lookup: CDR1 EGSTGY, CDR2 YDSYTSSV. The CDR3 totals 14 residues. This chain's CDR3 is CATWDGRGYYKKLF. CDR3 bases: TGTGCCACCTGGGATGGGCGCGGGTATTATAAGAAACTCTTT.

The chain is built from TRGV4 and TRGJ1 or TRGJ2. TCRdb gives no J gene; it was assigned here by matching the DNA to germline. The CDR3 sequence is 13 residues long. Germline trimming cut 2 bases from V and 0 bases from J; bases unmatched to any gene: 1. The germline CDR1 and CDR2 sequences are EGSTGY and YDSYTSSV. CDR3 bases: TGTGCCACCTGGGATGAGAATTATTATAAGAAACTCTTT. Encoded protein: CATWDENYYKKLF.

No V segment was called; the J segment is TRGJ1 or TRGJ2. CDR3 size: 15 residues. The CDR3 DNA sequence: TGTGCCACCTGGGACAATCACCCAGAGGATTATAAGAAACTCTTT. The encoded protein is CATWDNHPEDYKKLF.

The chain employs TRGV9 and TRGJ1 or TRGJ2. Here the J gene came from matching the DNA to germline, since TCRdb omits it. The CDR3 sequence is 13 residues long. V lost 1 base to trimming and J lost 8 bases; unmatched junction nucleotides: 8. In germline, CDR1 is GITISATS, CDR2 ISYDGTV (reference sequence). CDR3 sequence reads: CALWEVAGHKKLF. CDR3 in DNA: TGTGCCTTGTGGGAGGTCGCGGGTCATAAGAAACTCTTT.

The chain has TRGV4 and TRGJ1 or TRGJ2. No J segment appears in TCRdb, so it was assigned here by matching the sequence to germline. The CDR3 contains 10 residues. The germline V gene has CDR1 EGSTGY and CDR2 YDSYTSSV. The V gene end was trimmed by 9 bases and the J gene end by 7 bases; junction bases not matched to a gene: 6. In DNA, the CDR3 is TGTGCCACCCGTCGCTATAAGAAACTCTTT. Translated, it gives CATRRYKKLF.

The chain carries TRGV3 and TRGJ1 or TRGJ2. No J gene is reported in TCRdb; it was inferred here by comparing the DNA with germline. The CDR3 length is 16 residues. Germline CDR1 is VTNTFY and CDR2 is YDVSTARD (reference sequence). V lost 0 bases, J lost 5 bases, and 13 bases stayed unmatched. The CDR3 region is CATWDRPREWNYKKLF. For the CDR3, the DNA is TGTGCCACCTGGGACAGGCCCCGAGAATGGAATTATAAGAAACTCTTT.

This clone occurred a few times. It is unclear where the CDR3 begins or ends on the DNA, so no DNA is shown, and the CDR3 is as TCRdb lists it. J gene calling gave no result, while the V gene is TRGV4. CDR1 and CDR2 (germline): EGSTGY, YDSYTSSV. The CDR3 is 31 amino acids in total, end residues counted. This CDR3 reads CATWDSGWIRNSLAVEQHLLSQVSIGRIQHF.

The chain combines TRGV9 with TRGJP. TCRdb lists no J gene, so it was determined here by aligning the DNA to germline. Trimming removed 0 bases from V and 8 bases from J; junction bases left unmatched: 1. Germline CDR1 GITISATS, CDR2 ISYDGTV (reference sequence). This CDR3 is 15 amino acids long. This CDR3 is CALWEVQLGKKIKVF. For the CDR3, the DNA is TGTGCCTTGTGGGAGGTGCAGTTGGGCAAAAAAATCAAGGTATTT.

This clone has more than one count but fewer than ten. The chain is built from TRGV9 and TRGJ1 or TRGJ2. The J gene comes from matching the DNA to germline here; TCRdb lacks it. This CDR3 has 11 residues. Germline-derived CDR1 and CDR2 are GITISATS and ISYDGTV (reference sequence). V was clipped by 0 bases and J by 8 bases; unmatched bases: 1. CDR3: CALWEVHKKLF. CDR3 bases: TGTGCCTTGTGGGAGGTGCATAAGAAACTCTTT.

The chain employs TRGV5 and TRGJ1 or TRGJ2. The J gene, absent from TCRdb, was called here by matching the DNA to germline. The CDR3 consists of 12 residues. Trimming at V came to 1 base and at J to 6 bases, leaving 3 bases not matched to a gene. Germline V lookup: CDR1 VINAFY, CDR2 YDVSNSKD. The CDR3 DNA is TGTGCCACCTGGGACAGTCTTTATAAGAAACTCTTT. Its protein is CATWDSLYKKLF.